These 24 T cell receptor beta chains were sequenced from one sample in a study of shared T cell receptors in the human thymus. Measured with immunoSEQ multiplex PCR; TCRdb has only the in-frame clones, and not every one. The sample has roughly 550,000 clones, roughly 74% seen once. This sample also belongs to another study, concerning human thymus T cells.

The sequenced sample consisted of thymocytes. These receptors all come from a boy under two years old with a congenital heart defect.

The chain has TRBV11-2 and TRBJ2-7; weak D call: TRBD1 (6 bases). CDR3 length equals 14 residues. Germline values: CDR1 SGHAT, CDR2 FQNNGV. Trimming cost V 4 bases and J 2 bases, with 12 bases left between them. DNA of the CDR3: TGTGCCAGCAGCTCCGACAGGTCGGCCTACGAGCAGTACTTC. It codes for CASSSDRSAYEQYF.

The J gene is TRBJ1-3, the V gene TRBV10-3, with TRBD1 matching over 7 bases. Germline CDR1 and CDR2: ENHRY and SYGVKD. There are 17 residues in the CDR3. V lost 1 base to trimming and J lost 0 bases; unmatched junction nucleotides: 6. The DNA of the CDR3 is TGTGCCATCAGTGAGTTGGAGACAGGGCTCTCTGGAAACACCATATATTTT. Translation gives CAISELETGLSGNTIYF.

The V and J genes are TRBV6-6 and TRBJ2-1; unclear D gene. With 0 bases removed from V and 7 bases from J, the gap between germline ends came to 4 bases. Germline V gene sequence: CDR1 MNHNY, CDR2 SVGAGI (reference sequence). The CDR3 extends over 12 amino acids. CDR3 loop: CASSYSVNEQFF. The DNA for the CDR3 is TGTGCCAGCAGTTACTCCGTGAATGAGCAGTTCTTC.

The V and J genes are TRBV9 and TRBJ2-3; TRBD2 aligns across 8 bases. V lost 0 bases to trimming and J lost 3 bases; unmatched junction nucleotides: 6. The length of the CDR3 is 16 residues. Germline V gene lookup returns CDR1 SGDLS and CDR2 YYNGEE. CDR3 in DNA: TGTGCCAGCAGCGTAGTGGCGGGAGGCCCGACAGATACGCAGTATTTT. The encoded protein is CASSVVAGGPTDTQYF.

This clone was picked up a small number of times. The chain links TRBV14 to TRBJ2-1; tentatively, D is TRBD2 (6 bases). The CDR3 has 15 amino acids. V dropped 4 bases and J dropped 8 bases, with 18 bases sitting between them. The V gene's germline CDR1 is SGHDN and CDR2 FVKESK. As DNA, the CDR3 is TGTGCCAGCAGCCCAGCGGGTTTATTTAGATATGAGCAGTTCTTC. It codes for CASSPAGLFRYEQFF.

This clone came up a few times. This chain uses TRBV27 with TRBJ2-7, with a tentative D call TRBD2 (6 bases). CDR3 length equals 13 residues. Germline V CDR1 and CDR2: MNHEY, SMNVEV (reference sequence). Trimming removed 6 bases at V and 2 bases at J, with 11 bases between. CDR3 amino acids: CASRVGGAYEQYF. CDR3 DNA sequence: TGTGCCAGCAGGGTGGGGGGAGCCTACGAGCAGTACTTC.

This chain connects TRBV9 to TRBJ2-7, with 9 bases matching TRBD1. V was pared by 7 bases and J by 5 bases, with 7 bases of the junction left unmatched. This CDR3 contains 13 residues. Germline V gives CDR1 SGDLS, CDR2 YYNGEE. CDR3 DNA: TGTGCCAGCGGCCGGGACAGGGCTAACGAGCAGTACTTC. Amino acid sequence: CASGRDRANEQYF.

The CDR3 spells CASKEREGTGELFF. For the CDR3, the DNA is TGTGCCAGCAAGGAGCGGGAGGGCACCGGGGAGCTGTTTTTT. The chain combines TRBV27 with TRBJ2-2; 10 nucleotides agree with TRBD2. The CDR3 spans 14 residues. CDR1 is MNHEY, CDR2 SMNVEV, per germline (reference sequence). The J segment lost 4 bases and the V segment lost 7 bases, leaving 3 bases of the junction unmatched.

V is TRBV4-1 and J is TRBJ2-2; 9 positions match TRBD2. The CDR3 has 18 amino acids. J gave up 1 base and V 1 base, and 7 bases lay outside the gene matches. Germline CDR1 MGHRA, CDR2 YSYEKL. The CDR3 nucleotides read TGCGCCAGCAGCCAAGTGGCCTTGACTAGCGGGAACACCGGGGAGCTGTTTTTT. Translating gives CASSQVALTSGNTGELFF.

V usage is TRBV4-3 and J usage is TRBJ2-3, with a tentative D call TRBD2 (6 bases). Germline CDR1 reads LGHNA; CDR2 reads YSLEER. The CDR3 length is 18 residues. Trimming cost V 2 bases and J 6 bases, with 24 bases left between them. The CDR3 loop is CASSQIPPGLASGDTQYF. CDR3 DNA sequence: TGCGCCAGCAGCCAAATACCCCCGGGACTCGCGTCCGGGGATACGCAGTATTTT.

This clone was detected a few times. The rearrangement joins TRBV19 to TRBJ1-1; no reliable D call. Trimming left V 10 bases short and J 5 bases short, with 11 bases between. Looked up from germline, CDR1 is LNHDA and CDR2 is SQIVND (reference sequence). The CDR3 contains 11 residues. Here the CDR3 DNA reads TGTGCCACTTTCGTCGGGACTGAAGCTTTCTTT. Translation: CATFVGTEAFF. Supplemented by reference TRBV19 and TRBJ1-1, the full variable domain reads DGGITQSPKYLFRKEGQNVTLSCEQNLNHDAMYWYRQDPGQGLRLIYYSQIVNDFQKGDIAEGYSVSREKKESFPLTVTSAQKNPTAFYLCATFVGTEAFFGQGTRLTVV.

The rearrangement uses TRBV28 and TRBJ2-7; the D gene is possibly TRBD2 (6 bases). V shed 2 bases and J shed 3 bases, with 14 bases lying between them. The CDR3 extends over 15 amino acids. Germline-derived CDR1 and CDR2 are MDHEN and SYDVKM. The CDR3 protein is CASSLVGPEGYEQYF. DNA for the CDR3: TGTGCCAGCAGTTTAGTCGGGCCGGAGGGCTACGAGCAGTACTTC.

The V gene is TRBV6-1, the J gene TRBJ2-3, with TRBD1 matching over 7 bases. V shed 8 bases, J shed 3 bases, and the junction held 5 bases outside the gene matches. The CDR3 has 13 residues. Germline V CDR1 and CDR2: MNHNS, SASEGT. For the CDR3, the DNA is TGTGCCAGCCACAGGGGTGGGACAGATACGCAGTATTTT. Translation: CASHRGGTDTQYF.

The gene calls are TRBV15 and TRBJ1-2; 7 nucleotides line up with TRBD1. The trim removed 1 base at V and 4 bases at J, leaving 9 bases unmatched. Germline values: CDR1 LNHNV, CDR2 YYDKDF (reference sequence). The length of the CDR3 is 16 residues. CDR3 protein: CATSRVGRGGGYGYTF. As DNA, the CDR3 is TGTGCCACCAGCAGAGTAGGTCGAGGGGGCGGCTATGGCTACACCTTC. Full variable domain (rest looked up from reference TRBV15 and TRBJ1-2): DAMVIQNPRYQVTQFGKPVTLSCSQTLNHNVMYWYQQKSSQAPKLLFHYYDKDFNNEADTPDNFQSRRPNTSFCFLDIRSPGLGDTAMYLCATSRVGRGGGYGYTFGSGTRLTVV.

The CDR3 DNA follows: TGTGCCAGCAGCCCCCGGGTTTACGAGCAGTACTTC. The encoded protein is CASSPRVYEQYF. V is TRBV7-2 and J is TRBJ2-7, with D uncertain. Germline assignment: CDR1 SGHTA and CDR2 FQGNSA. The CDR3 totals 12 residues. V shed 5 bases and J shed 4 bases, with 9 bases lying between them.

The gene calls are TRBV15 and TRBJ2-1; 10 bases are a match to TRBD1. CDR3 length: 20 amino acids. V was pared by 2 bases and J by 3 bases, with 16 bases of the junction left unmatched. Per germline, CDR1 LNHNV and CDR2 YYDKDF (reference sequence). The CDR3 region has the DNA TGTGCCACCAGCAGACGGACAGGGGGTGGGGGACTCCCACACTACAATGAGCAGTTCTTC. Translated, it gives CATSRRTGGGGLPHYNEQFF.

This clone was counted between two and nine times. The chain recombines TRBV9 with TRBJ2-2, with a tentative D call TRBD2 (6 bases). V was shortened by 7 bases and J by 3 bases, with 16 bases between the two germline ends. This CDR3 is built from 15 residues. Germline assignment: CDR1 SGDLS and CDR2 YYNGEE. The CDR3 sequence is CASSSGTPHTGELFF. CDR3 DNA: TGTGCCAGCTCCTCCGGGACTCCACACACCGGGGAGCTGTTTTTT. Combining the CDR3 with reference TRBV9 and TRBJ2-2 gives the whole variable domain DSGVTQTPKHLITATGQRVTLRCSPRSGDLSVYWYQQSLDQGLQFLIQYYNGEERAKGNILERFSAQQFPDLHSELNLSSLELGDSALYFCASSSGTPHTGELFFGEGSRLTVL.

This clone was counted only a few times. The rearrangement uses TRBV29-1 and TRBJ1-1, with D perhaps matching TRBD1 (6 bases). Per the germline V gene, CDR1 is SQVTM and CDR2 is ANQGSEA. Between the trimmed V and J ends, which lost 0 bases and 3 bases, there was a span of 11 bases. The CDR3 contains 14 residues. This CDR3 reads CSVEDGGGDTEAFF. CDR3 nucleotide sequence: TGCAGCGTTGAAGATGGAGGGGGGGACACTGAAGCTTTCTTT.

This clone has only one observation. The V gene is TRBV23-1, the J gene TRBJ1-5; 7 nucleotides agree with TRBD1. TRBV23-1 is classed as an ORF, of uncertain function. CDR3 length: 16 residues. The J segment lost 4 bases and the V segment lost 2 bases, leaving 8 bases of the junction unmatched. DNA for the CDR3: TGCGCCAGCAGTCAACCGCACAGGGGCGATAATCAGCCCCAGCATTTT. Its protein is CASSQPHRGDNQPQHF.

V gene TRBV10-3 combines with J gene TRBJ1-5, with 7 bases aligning to TRBD1. CDR1 is ENHRY, CDR2 SYGVKD, per germline. This CDR3 has 12 residues. Unmatched junction bases numbered 1, after V lost 6 bases and J lost 5 bases. CDR3 amino acids: CAISGTDQPQHF. As DNA, the CDR3 is TGTGCCATCAGCGGGACAGATCAGCCCCAGCATTTT.

J is TRBJ2-1 and V is TRBV10-3; D gene ambiguous. Germline-derived CDR1 and CDR2 are ENHRY and SYGVKD. V dropped 10 bases and J dropped 5 bases, with 9 bases sitting between them. The CDR3 is 11 amino acids. The CDR3 region has the DNA TGTGCCAACGGTGCCAACAATGAGCAGTTCTTC. It codes for CANGANNEQFF.

This clone was recorded a few times. This chain connects TRBV10-3 to TRBJ2-7, with TRBD2 as a possible D gene (5 bases). Germline V gene lookup returns CDR1 ENHRY and CDR2 SYGVKD. This CDR3 spans 14 amino acids. V shed 8 bases and J shed 0 bases, with 14 bases lying between them. The CDR3 reads CAIATTDCSYEQYF. CDR3 coding DNA: TGTGCCATCGCCACCACGGACTGCTCCTACGAGCAGTACTTC.

This clone was detected a few times. The genes are TRBV9 and TRBJ2-2; 7 bases are shared with TRBD1. This CDR3 is 15 amino acids long. Germline CDR1 reads SGDLS; CDR2 reads YYNGEE. Losses at the gene ends were 4 bases for V and 6 bases for J; bases not matched to a gene: 9. The CDR3 is CASSTRQGEPGELFF. The CDR3 coding sequence is TGTGCCAGCAGCACCCGACAGGGAGAACCCGGGGAGCTGTTTTTT.

V usage is TRBV30 and J usage is TRBJ2-5; 9 bases are a match to TRBD2. V trimming: 3 bases; J trimming: 0 bases; junction bases outside the gene matches: 8. The CDR3 spans 16 residues. Germline loops: CDR1 GTSNPN, CDR2 SVGIG (reference sequence). The DNA for the CDR3 is TGTGCCTGGAGGGGAGCGGGAGGTCCGTACCAAGAGACCCAGTACTTC. This encodes CAWRGAGGPYQETQYF. Based on the CDR3 plus reference TRBV30 and TRBJ2-5, the full variable domain is SQTIHQWPATLVQPVGSPLSLECTVEGTSNPNLYWYRQAAGRGLQLLFYSVGIGQISSEVPQNLSASRPQDRQFILSSKKLLLSDSGFYLCAWRGAGGPYQETQYFGPGTRLLVL.